These 19 T cell receptor beta chains share one sample of origin, sequenced in a study of shared clonotypes between healthy human individuals. Sequencing used immunoSEQ multiplex PCR; TCRdb keeps in-frame clones, though not all of them. The profile shows 2 million to 2.5 million clones, nearly 97% of them singletons. The sample taken for sequencing was naive CD4+ T cells sorted from blood. The subset is: CD45RA+ positively selected. These receptors came from a man aged 18 to 29 in good health.

The chain joins TRBV27 to TRBJ2-2; 15 bases agree with TRBD2. This CDR3 region has 16 residues. Losses at the gene ends were 9 bases for V and 7 bases for J; bases not matched to a gene: 9. The germline CDR1 and CDR2 sequences are MNHEY and SMNVEV (reference sequence). The CDR3 is CASRGRTSGRVGELFF. In DNA, the CDR3 is TGTGCCAGTCGCGGCAGGACTAGCGGGAGGGTCGGGGAGCTGTTTTTT.

This chain links TRBV6-1 with TRBJ1-1; 7 positions match TRBD1. The CDR3 length is 15 residues. Trimming cost V 5 bases and J 4 bases; bases outside gene matches: 10. Germline CDR1 reads MNHNS; CDR2 reads SASEGT. The CDR3 DNA follows: TGTGCCAGCAGTTCCCGACAGGGCGAGGGCACTGAAGCTTTCTTT. Translation gives CASSSRQGEGTEAFF.

The chain uses TRBV30 and TRBJ1-3; TRBD1 aligns across 9 bases. The CDR3 has 17 residues. The germline CDR1 and CDR2 sequences are GTSNPN and SVGIG (reference sequence). With V trimmed by 0 bases and J by 1 base, 7 bases remained unmatched. The CDR3 DNA reads as TGTGCCTGGAGTGTATACGGCGGGACAGGGTCTGGAAACACCATATATTTT. Translating it yields CAWSVYGGTGSGNTIYF.

The genes are TRBV25-1 and TRBJ1-3, with D uncertain. The CDR3 loop spans 12 amino acids. Germline V gene sequence: CDR1 MGHDK, CDR2 SYGVNS. V was trimmed by 4 bases and J by 3 bases, leaving 4 bases between them. For the CDR3, the DNA is TGTGCCAGCAGTGGTTTTGGAAACACCATATATTTT. It translates to CASSGFGNTIYF.

This clone was seen just once. This sequence joins TRBV28 and TRBJ1-6, with D tentatively TRBD1 (5 bases). Looked up from germline, CDR1 is MDHEN and CDR2 is SYDVKM. Trimming took off 3 bases at V and 6 bases at J, with 15 bases between the two ends. The CDR3 runs to 16 residues. The CDR3 region is CASSLGRAVFNSPLHF. The CDR3 DNA is TGTGCCAGCAGTTTGGGCAGGGCGGTATTTAATTCACCCCTCCACTTT.

The chain employs TRBV19 and TRBJ2-3; 9 nucleotides match TRBD2. With V trimmed by 8 bases and J by 7 bases, 7 bases remained unmatched. Germline assignment: CDR1 LNHDA and CDR2 SQIVND (reference sequence). The CDR3 totals 13 residues. CDR3: CASFSGRGNTQYF. The CDR3 DNA reads as TGTGCCAGTTTTAGCGGGAGAGGAAATACGCAGTATTTT.

A note on this clone: The same CDR3 is also encoded by other DNA sequences in this sample. The chain recombines TRBV6-5 with TRBJ1-1; D may be TRBD1 (6 bases). Germline V gene sequence: CDR1 MNHEY, CDR2 SVGAGI. Trimming removed 7 bases at V and 4 bases at J, with 10 bases between. This CDR3 contains 12 residues. CDR3 sequence reads: CASTGGGTEAFF. DNA for the CDR3: TGTGCCAGCACAGGAGGGGGCACTGAAGCTTTCTTT.

V usage is TRBV19 and J usage is TRBJ1-2; tentatively, D is TRBD1 (5 bases). V was trimmed by 9 bases and J by 1 base, leaving 9 bases between them. The CDR3 covers 12 residues. In germline, CDR1 is LNHDA, CDR2 SQIVND (reference sequence). The DNA for the CDR3 is TGTGCCAGGACCGACAGTAACTATGGCTACACCTTC. Translating gives CARTDSNYGYTF.

The chain recombines TRBV5-1 with TRBJ1-1; D remains ambiguous. Germline V CDR1 and CDR2: SGHRS, YFSETQ. The CDR3 extends over 16 amino acids. V was cut by 2 bases and J by 1 base, with 15 bases left in between. CDR3 DNA sequence: TGCGCCAGCAGCTTAGACCCGGGGATACGGAACACTGAAGCTTTCTTT. It is translated as CASSLDPGIRNTEAFF.

This rearrangement joins TRBV30 to TRBJ2-3; D possibly corresponds to TRBD2 (6 bases). Trimming pared 1 base from V and 6 bases from J, leaving 8 bases between. Germline CDR1 reads GTSNPN; CDR2 reads SVGIG (reference sequence). The CDR3 runs to 12 residues. Written as DNA, the CDR3 is TGTGCCTGGAGTGCTAGCGCGGATACGCAGTATTTT. Residues: CAWSASADTQYF.

V gene TRBV11-2 combines with J gene TRBJ2-1; no clear D gene. The germline V gene has CDR1 SGHAT and CDR2 FQNNGV. V dropped 7 bases and J dropped 8 bases, with 12 bases sitting between them. The CDR3 runs 12 residues. CDR3 region: CASISFGYEQFF. The CDR3 DNA is TGTGCCAGCATCTCCTTTGGCTATGAGCAGTTCTTC. The complete variable domain, with remaining parts taken from reference TRBV11-2 and TRBJ2-1, reads EAGVAQSPRYKIIEKRQSVAFWCNPISGHATLYWYQQILGQGPKLLIQFQNNGVVDDSQLPKDRFSAERLKGVDSTLKIQPAKLEDSAVYLCASISFGYEQFFGPGTRLTVL.

CDR3: CATRTQDSYNSPLHF. DNA of the CDR3: TGTGCCACCCGGACCCAGGATTCCTATAATTCACCCCTCCACTTT. The chain combines TRBV10-3 with TRBJ1-6, with D unresolved. The germline CDR1 and CDR2 sequences are ENHRY and SYGVKD. This CDR3 is 15 amino acids long. V dropped 10 bases and J dropped 1 base, with 14 bases sitting between them.

The chain joins TRBV29-1 to TRBJ2-7; D unclear. V was shortened by 4 bases and J by 6 bases, with 13 bases between the two germline ends. CDR1 is SQVTM, CDR2 ANQGSEA, per germline. There are 12 residues in the CDR3. In nucleotides, the CDR3 is TGCAGCGTTGGGCTAGAAATGGCCGAGCAGTACTTC. Protein sequence: CSVGLEMAEQYF.

J is TRBJ2-5 and V is TRBV2; D possibly matches TRBD1 or TRBD2 (5 bases each). Between the trimmed V and J ends, which lost 3 bases and 5 bases, there was a span of 10 bases. CDR3 size: 13 residues. From germline, CDR1 is SNHLY and CDR2 FYNNEI. The CDR3 region has the DNA TGTGCCAGCAGTGATGAGGGGCCGGAGACCCAGTACTTC. Translating it yields CASSDEGPETQYF.

This chain links TRBV4-3 with TRBJ1-2; a possible D gene is TRBD1 (5 bases). Germline V gene sequence: CDR1 LGHNA, CDR2 YSLEER. Trimming removed 1 base at V and 0 bases at J, with 6 bases between. CDR3 size: 14 residues. The CDR3: CASSQGGSNYGYTF. For the CDR3, the DNA is TGCGCCAGCAGCCAAGGGGGGTCTAACTATGGCTACACCTTC.

The chain is built from TRBV6-5 and TRBJ2-3; 8 positions match TRBD1. The CDR3 has 14 amino acids. Trimming removed 2 bases from V and 7 bases from J; junction bases left unmatched: 5. Germline V gene sequence: CDR1 MNHEY, CDR2 SVGAGI. The CDR3 DNA follows: TGTGCCAGCAGTTACCTTCGGACAGGGTATACGCAGTATTTT. Residues: CASSYLRTGYTQYF.

As concerns this clone: Other DNA variants within this sample encode the same CDR3. This chain links TRBV7-2 with TRBJ1-5, with D possibly matching TRBD1 (5 bases). The CDR3 runs 14 residues. CDR1 and CDR2 from the germline V gene are SGHTA and FQGNSA. V was cut by 5 bases and J by 7 bases, with 15 bases left in between. For the CDR3, the DNA is TGTGCCAGCAGCCCACGTGGGGGAGGCCAGCCCCAGCATTTT. This sequence encodes CASSPRGGGQPQHF.

CDR3 amino acids: CASSLEAGRYEQYF. The CDR3 DNA reads as TGTGCCAGCAGCTTAGAAGCGGGGAGGTACGAGCAGTACTTC. The chain links TRBV7-2 to TRBJ2-7, with 7 nucleotides matching TRBD2. The junction had 4 bases not matched to a gene; V was cut back by 1 base and J by 4 bases. The germline V gene encodes CDR1 SGHTA and CDR2 FQGNSA. This CDR3 is 14 amino acids long.

This rearrangement joins TRBV11-2 to TRBJ2-7, with D perhaps assigned TRBD1 or TRBD2 (5 bases each). V lost 5 bases and J lost 0, with 17 bases in between. Germline V lookup: CDR1 SGHAT, CDR2 FQNNGV. CDR3 length: 16 residues. In DNA form, the CDR3 reads TGTGCCAGCAGCCAAGGGACGTCGGTTTACTCCTACGAGCAGTACTTC. It yields the protein CASSQGTSVYSYEQYF. Complete variable domain (other parts from reference TRBV11-2 and TRBJ2-7): EAGVAQSPRYKIIEKRQSVAFWCNPISGHATLYWYQQILGQGPKLLIQFQNNGVVDDSQLPKDRFSAERLKGVDSTLKIQPAKLEDSAVYLCASSQGTSVYSYEQYFGPGTRLTVT.